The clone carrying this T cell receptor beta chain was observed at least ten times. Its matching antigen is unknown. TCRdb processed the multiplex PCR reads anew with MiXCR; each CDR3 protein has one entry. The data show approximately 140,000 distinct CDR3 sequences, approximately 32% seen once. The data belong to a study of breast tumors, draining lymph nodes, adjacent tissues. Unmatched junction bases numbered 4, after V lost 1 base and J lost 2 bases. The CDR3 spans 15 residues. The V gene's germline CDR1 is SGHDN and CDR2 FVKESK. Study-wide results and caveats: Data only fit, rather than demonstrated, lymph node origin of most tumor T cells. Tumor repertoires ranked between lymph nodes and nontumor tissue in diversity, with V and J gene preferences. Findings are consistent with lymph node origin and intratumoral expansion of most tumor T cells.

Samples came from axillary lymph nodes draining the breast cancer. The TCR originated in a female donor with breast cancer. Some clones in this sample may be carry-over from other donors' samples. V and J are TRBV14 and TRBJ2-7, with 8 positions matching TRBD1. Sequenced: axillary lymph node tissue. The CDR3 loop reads CASSQGGTGPYEQYF. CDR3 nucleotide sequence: TGTGCCAGCAGCCAAGGAGGGACAGGACCCTACGAGCAGTACTTC.